This T cell receptor beta chain appears in the sequencing data of a study of OX40 agonist ivuxolimab in advanced cancers. Study context: Ivuxolimab, an antibody that agonizes OX40 (CD134), was administered to the patients. The patients received ivuxolimab by intravenous route every 2 weeks at 0.01 to 10 mg/kg. Study-wide results and limits: Expanded clones belonging to CD8+ T cells outnumbered, on average, those of CD4+. By week 6 at 0.1 to 3.0 mg/kg, blood CD4+ and CD8+ T cells had expanded clonally.

Worth noting for this clone: Antigen specificity is unknown.

CDR3 size: 13 residues. In germline, CDR1 is GTSNPN, CDR2 SVGIG (reference sequence). V was shortened by 0 bases and J by 4 bases, with 9 bases between the two germline ends. Produced via immunoSEQ multiplex PCR; TCRdb's table is partial and in-frame only. The sample has 94,000 or so clones, approximately 84% seen once. The clonotype originates from an adult with an advanced solid tumor such as melanoma, head and neck, liver or kidney cancer. The sample in question was CD4+ or CD8+ T cells sorted from blood, obtained in a trial of the OX40 agonist ivuxolimab. This chain links TRBV30 with TRBJ1-1; D unresolved. CDR3 in amino acids: CAWSVRRPTEAFF. CDR3 coding DNA: TGTGCCTGGAGTGTACGACGGCCCACTGAAGCTTTCTTT.